These T cell receptor beta chains were read from a single sample in a study of post-analysis software for immune sequencing data. TCRdb passed the PCR reads through MiXCR, listing each CDR3 protein once. The top ten clones hold roughly 0.54% of a sample with roughly 730,000 distinct CDR3 sequences, approximately 30% of them seen once. The sample taken for sequencing was blood. The origin of the receptors is a girl aged 5-17 years with multiple sclerosis. CDR3s include the opening cysteine and the closing phenylalanine or tryptophan. D genes are given only for firm matches. Clone size appears in some rows only: once, few, many, or a class for an expanded clone.

V: TRBV5-1
J: TRBJ2-6
size: many
D: -
DNA: TGTGCCAGCAGTTTCTCTGGGGCCAACGTCCTGACTTTC
CDR3: CASSFSGANVLTF

V: TRBV3-1
J: TRBJ1-5
size: -
D: -
DNA: TGTGCCAGCAGCCCAGATCAAGGGCAGCCCCAGCATTTT
CDR3: CASSPDQGQPQHF

V: TRBV20-1
J: TRBJ1-2
size: many
D: -
DNA: TGCAGTGCCAGGTGGCTAGATGTCTACACCTTC
CDR3: CSARWLDVYTF

V: TRBV28
J: TRBJ1-2
size: -
D: -
DNA: TGTGCCAGCGGACCGACCGGGACTAACTATGGCTACACCTTC
CDR3: CASGPTGTNYGYTF

V: TRBV6-5
J: TRBJ2-3
size: few
D: -
DNA: TGTGCCAGCAGCCAGGGGATCCCTAGCACAGATACGCAGTATTTT
CDR3: CASSQGIPSTDTQYF

V: TRBV20-1
J: TRBJ2-7
size: few
D: -
DNA: TGCAGTGCTAGGTGGCAATTTAATTCCTACGAGCAGTACTTC
CDR3: CSARWQFNSYEQYF

V: TRBV20-1
J: TRBJ2-5
size: few
D: -
DNA: TGCAGTGCCCCGACACACGGGACGCAAGAGACCCAGTACTTC
CDR3: CSAPTHGTQETQYF

V: TRBV27
J: TRBJ1-5
size: many
D: -
DNA: TGCGCCAGCAGCTTGGGCGGGAGCAATCAGCCCCAGCATTTT
CDR3: CASSLGGSNQPQHF

V: TRBV27
J: TRBJ2-7
size: -
D: TRBD2
DNA: TGTGTCAGCAGTTTGGGCCTGGGGGGGGCCTACGAGCAGTACTTC
CDR3: CVSSLGLGGAYEQYF

V: TRBV7-2
J: TRBJ1-6
size: -
D: -
DNA: TGTGCCAGCAGCGCAGTCGAAGGAAATTCACCCCTCCACTTT
CDR3: CASSAVEGNSPLHF

V: TRBV20-1
J: TRBJ2-5
size: few
D: TRBD1
DNA: TGCAGTTCATTCCCCGGGACAGGGGTGCGGGAGACCCAGTACTTC
CDR3: CSSFPGTGVRETQYF

V: TRBV7-2
J: TRBJ2-5
size: -
D: TRBD2
DNA: TGTGCCAACGGCTTAGCTAGCGGGGCCCAAGAGACCCAGTACTTC
CDR3: CANGLASGAQETQYF

V: TRBV10-3
J: TRBJ1-1
size: -
D: TRBD1
DNA: TGTGCCATCAGTGAAGGGGGCAGTAGATACACTGAAGCTTTCTTT
CDR3: CAISEGGSRYTEAFF

V: TRBV29-1
J: TRBJ2-5
size: -
D: -
DNA: TGCAGCGTTGGGACTTCTGTGGGGCCGAGCCATGGAAAGACCCAGTACTTC
CDR3: CSVGTSVGPSHGKTQYF

V: TRBV28
J: TRBJ2-1
size: -
D: -
DNA: TGTGCCAGCAGTTTAGAAGGGGGAGTGGTCTACAATGAGCAGTTCTTC
CDR3: CASSLEGGVVYNEQFF

V: TRBV12-3/TRBV12-4
J: TRBJ1-2
size: -
D: TRBD1
DNA: TGTGCCACCCAGTTTAGGGGGACAGGGGACTATGGCTACACCTTC
CDR3: CATQFRGTGDYGYTF

V: TRBV29-1
J: TRBJ2-1
size: -
D: -
DNA: TGCAGCGTTGAATATGGGCAAGAGACCCAGTTCTTC
CDR3: CSVEYGQETQFF

V: TRBV20-1
J: TRBJ2-1
size: -
D: -
DNA: TGCAGTGCCCCCAACGGGCTACATAGGAATGAGCAGTTCTTC
CDR3: CSAPNGLHRNEQFF

V: TRBV6-2/TRBV6-3
J: TRBJ2-7
size: once
D: -
DNA: TGTGCCAGCAGAAAAAAGACACTATGGAGCTACGAGCAGTACTTC
CDR3: CASRKKTLWSYEQYF

V: TRBV5-5
J: TRBJ1-5
size: few
D: -
DNA: TGTGCCAGCAGCTTGGCCGTAAACCTTGGTAATCAGCCCCAGCATTTT
CDR3: CASSLAVNLGNQPQHF

V: TRBV20-1
J: TRBJ1-1
size: -
D: -
DNA: TGCAGTGCGGGCGGGAACACTGAAGCTTTCTTT
CDR3: CSAGGNTEAFF

V: TRBV5-6
J: TRBJ2-5
size: few
D: TRBD1
DNA: TGTGCCAGCAGCCAGGGACAGCCCCAAGAGACCCAGTACTTC
CDR3: CASSQGQPQETQYF

V: TRBV9
J: TRBJ2-7
size: -
D: TRBD1
DNA: TGTGCCAGCAGCGGGAGACAGGGGGGTGAGCAGTACTTC
CDR3: CASSGRQGGEQYF

V: TRBV12-3/TRBV12-4
J: TRBJ1-5
size: -
D: -
DNA: TGTGCCAGCAGCCTAAAACCGGGCCTACATAGCAATCAGCCCCAGCATTTT
CDR3: CASSLKPGLHSNQPQHF